The clone carrying this TCR beta chain has more than one count but fewer than ten. Antigen: not known. The CDR3 runs 12 residues. The V end was cut by 6 bases, the J end by 2 bases, with 11 bases between. Germline CDR1 SQVTM, CDR2 ANQGSEA. This specimen comes from a study of beta chain features in type 1 diabetes. The wider study: Sorted cell examination encompassed about 110 million cells across all samples.

Study results and caveats: When Type 1 diabetes patients were examined, their TCRB CDR3s proved moderately but significantly shorter in all four CD4+ subsets. Whether HLA type influences TCRB rearrangement remained unresolved here. Healthy donors had naive, central memory and Treg TCRB repertoires that appeared less similar than those seen among patients.

The sequenced template was cDNA made from the entire isolated RNA. Sequenced by immunoSEQ multiplex PCR; TCRdb stores in-frame clones only, minus some. The sample comprises about 160,000 clones, approximately 9% of which are singletons, and approximately 0.56% rests with the top ten. This receptor was identified in a woman aged 18-29 years with type 1 diabetes. The sample taken for sequencing was central memory CD4+ T cells from blood. The chain joins TRBV29-1 to TRBJ2-7; weak D call: TRBD2 (5 bases). The CDR3: CSVAGATYEQYF. The DNA for the CDR3 is TGCAGCGTCGCGGGCGCCACCTACGAGCAGTACTTC.